These 19 T cell receptor beta chains came from one sample sequenced in a study of blood T cell repertoires in COVID-19 (dated by TCRdb to 2020 to 2022). Libraries were prepared through the immunoSEQ multiplex PCR assay. The clones in this table, taken by TCRdb from immuneACCESS, are in-frame only. Not every clone is retained; where verified, under half of the shortfall comes from an unresolved V gene, and the cause of the rest is unknown. The sample yields 500,000 to 600,000 clones; around 90% were counted once. The ten largest make up roughly 7.4% of the sample. What was sequenced was peripheral blood. The origin of the receptors is a woman aged 45-65 years with COVID-19, enrolled during active disease.

This chain joins TRBV27 and TRBJ1-1; D may be TRBD1 (6 bases). CDR1 and CDR2 (germline): MNHEY, SMNVEV (reference sequence). This CDR3 spans 15 amino acids. The V end lost 1 base, the J end lost 0 bases, and 9 bases lay between the germline ends. CDR3 bases: TGTGCCAGCAGTTTATATCAGGGGATGAACACTGAAGCTTTCTTT. Its translation: CASSLYQGMNTEAFF.

Only a few counts were recorded for this clone. The chain carries TRBV19 and TRBJ2-7, with D perhaps TRBD2 (7 bases). This CDR3 spans 14 amino acids. Trimming shortened V by 11 bases and J by 3 bases, and 20 bases separated the two germline ends. Germline CDR1 and CDR2: LNHDA and SQIVND (reference sequence). CDR3 region: CAAGKSGGLYEQYF. In DNA form, the CDR3 reads TGTGCCGCTGGCAAATCGGGGGGCCTCTACGAGCAGTACTTC.

The chain recombines TRBV6-5 with TRBJ1-2, with D unresolved. Germline CDR1 reads MNHEY; CDR2 reads SVGAGI. V was cut by 5 bases and J by 4 bases, with 11 bases left in between. CDR3 length equals 13 residues. This CDR3 reads CASSPRPLYGYTF. The CDR3 nucleotides are TGTGCCAGCAGTCCTAGACCTCTCTATGGCTACACCTTC.

The chain is built from TRBV18 and TRBJ1-3, with TRBD1 as a possible D gene (5 bases). The CDR3 spans 16 residues. Germline V gene sequence: CDR1 KGHSH, CDR2 LQKENI. Between the trimmed V and J ends, which lost 3 bases and 2 bases, there was a span of 14 bases. In DNA, the CDR3 is TGTGCCAGCTCACCGCCTGTGCGGGGCCCTGGAAACACCATATATTTT. Amino acids: CASSPPVRGPGNTIYF.

The rearrangement uses TRBV2 and TRBJ1-5; tentatively, D is TRBD1 (5 bases). Germline V gene data show CDR1 as SNHLY and CDR2 as FYNNEI. V was shortened by 6 bases and J by 0 bases, with 9 bases between the two germline ends. The CDR3 length is 14 residues. The CDR3 loop is CASRGDSSNQPQHF. DNA for the CDR3: TGTGCCAGCAGGGGCGACAGTAGCAATCAGCCCCAGCATTTT.

This chain joins TRBV28 and TRBJ1-2; 7 bases agree with TRBD1. The CDR3 sequence is 15 residues long. The V segment lost 10 bases and the J segment 4 bases; nucleotides outside the gene matches: 15. Germline CDR1 MDHEN, CDR2 SYDVKM. The CDR3 spells CATGGRQVFPYGYTF. CDR3 nucleotides: TGTGCCACAGGGGGACGACAGGTATTTCCCTATGGCTACACCTTC.

The chain recombines TRBV30 with TRBJ2-3; 8 bases match TRBD2. With V trimmed by 3 bases and J by 2 bases, 13 bases remained unmatched. Germline V lookup: CDR1 GTSNPN, CDR2 SVGIG (reference sequence). This CDR3 has 17 amino acids. The CDR3 protein is CAWSRGLGGGPTDTQYF. The DNA for the CDR3 is TGTGCCTGGAGCAGGGGCTTGGGCGGGGGGCCCACAGATACGCAGTATTTT.

This clone was detected a few times. This chain uses TRBV28 with TRBJ2-7; TRBD1 aligns across 12 bases. CDR3 length: 16 residues. V lost 2 bases, J lost 4 bases, and 6 bases stayed unmatched. The germline gives CDR1 MDHEN, CDR2 SYDVKM. The CDR3 nucleotides read TGTGCCAGCAGTTTACCCGGGACAGGGGGCGAGTACGAGCAGTACTTC. This encodes CASSLPGTGGEYEQYF.

The chain combines TRBV11-2 with TRBJ2-1; possible D gene TRBD2, 5 bases. Trimming shortened V by 5 bases and J by 2 bases, and 13 bases separated the two germline ends. CDR1 and CDR2 from the germline V gene are SGHAT and FQNNGV. The CDR3 is made up of 15 amino acids. In DNA, the CDR3 is TGTGCCAGCAGCCCTGACTATCTTCCCTACAATGAGCAGTTCTTC. Translated, it gives CASSPDYLPYNEQFF.

The chain combines TRBV24-1 with TRBJ2-7; tentatively, D is TRBD1 (5 bases). The germline CDR1 and CDR2 sequences are KGHDR and SFDVKD. V was cut by 4 bases and J by 5 bases, with 14 bases left in between. CDR3 length: 14 residues. CDR3 protein: CATSEIDSPHEQYF. In DNA, the CDR3 is TGTGCCACCAGTGAGATCGACAGTCCCCACGAGCAGTACTTC.

Only a few counts were recorded for this clone. The CDR3 here is CASSETYNSPLHF. The CDR3 bases are TGTGCCAGCAGTGAGACTTATAATTCACCCCTCCACTTT. The chain is built from TRBV6-1 and TRBJ1-6; D unclear. The CDR3 consists of 13 residues. CDR1 is MNHNS and CDR2 is SASEGT in the germline V gene. V was pared by 3 bases and J by 4 bases, with 4 bases between.

The chain uses TRBV11-3 and TRBJ2-3; 13 bases line up with TRBD2. CDR1 and CDR2 (germline): SGHNT, YENEEA. The CDR3 loop spans 17 amino acids. The V segment lost 5 bases and the J segment 4 bases; nucleotides outside the gene matches: 9. The chain's CDR3 is CASSTYPGTSGADTQYF. DNA of the CDR3: TGTGCCAGCAGCACCTATCCCGGGACTAGCGGGGCAGATACGCAGTATTTT. The variable domain in full, completed from reference TRBV11-3 and TRBJ2-3, reads EAGVVQSPRYKIIEKKQPVAFWCNPISGHNTLYWYLQNLGQGPELLIRYENEEAVDDSQLPKDRFSAERLKGVDSTLKIQPAELGDSAVYLCASSTYPGTSGADTQYFGPGTRLTVL.

This sequence joins TRBV3-1 (or the pseudogene TRBV3-2) and TRBJ1-6; no clear D. From germline, CDR1 is LGHDT and CDR2 YNNKEL (reference sequence). Trimming took off 4 bases at V and 7 bases at J, with 5 bases between the two ends. The CDR3 loop spans 12 amino acids. The CDR3 loop is CASSPLNSPLHF. CDR3 sequence (DNA): TGTGCCAGCAGCCCCCTCAATTCACCCCTCCACTTT.

The J gene is TRBJ1-1, the V gene TRBV20-1, with unresolved D. This CDR3 is 13 amino acids long. Germline CDR1 and CDR2: DFQATT and SNEGSKA (reference sequence). Trimming removed 3 bases from V and 4 bases from J, with 12 bases in between. The CDR3 reads CSASRAAGTEAFF. The CDR3 DNA is TGCAGTGCTAGTAGGGCTGCGGGCACTGAAGCTTTCTTT.

This sequence joins TRBV2 and TRBJ2-3; D ambiguous. Between the trimmed V and J ends, which lost 8 bases and 2 bases, there was a span of 11 bases. The length of the CDR3 is 13 residues. Germline CDR1 SNHLY, CDR2 FYNNEI. The CDR3: CASEPFLTDTQYF. CDR3 bases: TGTGCCAGCGAGCCCTTTCTCACAGATACGCAGTATTTT.

A note on this clone: At the DNA level, this CDR3 is encoded by other sequences in the same sample as well. CDR3 DNA sequence: TGTGCCAGCAGTTCTGGCACAGATACGCAGTATTTT. It translates to CASSSGTDTQYF. This rearrangement joins TRBV3-1 (or the pseudogene TRBV3-2) to TRBJ2-3; the D is unclear. V dropped 6 bases and J dropped 1 base, with 5 bases sitting between them. This CDR3 spans 12 amino acids. Germline assignment: CDR1 LGHDT and CDR2 YNNKEL (reference sequence).

The rearrangement joins TRBV5-8 to TRBJ1-2; D not certain. Between the trimmed V and J ends, which lost 1 base and 4 bases, there was a span of 8 bases. The V gene's germline CDR1 is SGHTS and CDR2 YDEGEE. CDR3 length equals 13 residues. CDR3 region: CASSLFQSYGYTF. DNA for the CDR3: TGTGCCAGCAGCTTGTTCCAGTCCTATGGCTACACCTTC.

This chain links TRBV19 with TRBJ2-2, with 10 bases aligning to TRBD1. The CDR3 is 14 residues long. Germline V gene lookup returns CDR1 LNHDA and CDR2 SQIVND (reference sequence). Trimming removed 6 bases from V and 4 bases from J; junction bases left unmatched: 2. CDR3 nucleotide sequence: TGTGCCAGTAGGGACAGGGGGTTCACCGGGGAGCTGTTTTTT. Its translation is CASRDRGFTGELFF.

The chain carries TRBV5-6 and TRBJ1-6; a possible D gene is TRBD1 (5 bases). Germline values: CDR1 SGHDT, CDR2 YYEEEE. This CDR3 region has 15 residues. V was shortened by 2 bases and J by 8 bases, with 14 bases between the two germline ends. The chain's CDR3 is CASSFGTGLYSPLHF. The CDR3 coding sequence is TGTGCCAGCAGCTTCGGAACAGGTCTTTATTCACCCCTCCACTTT.